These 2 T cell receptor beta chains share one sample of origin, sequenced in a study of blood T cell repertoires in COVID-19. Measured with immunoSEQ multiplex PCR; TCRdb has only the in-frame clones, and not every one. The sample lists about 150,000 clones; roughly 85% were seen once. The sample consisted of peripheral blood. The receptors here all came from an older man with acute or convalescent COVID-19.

The CDR3, as DNA: TGTGCCAGCGGGAGGACAGATACGCAGTATTTT. Protein: CASGRTDTQYF. This chain joins TRBV6-5 and TRBJ2-3; tentatively, D is TRBD2 (6 bases). CDR3 length: 11 amino acids. Trimming left V 8 bases short and J 3 bases short, with 6 bases between. Germline V lookup: CDR1 MNHEY, CDR2 SVGAGI.

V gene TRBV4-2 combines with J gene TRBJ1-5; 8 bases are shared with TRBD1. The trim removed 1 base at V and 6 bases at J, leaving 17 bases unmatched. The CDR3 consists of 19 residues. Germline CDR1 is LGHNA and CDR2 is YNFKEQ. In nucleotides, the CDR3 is TGTGCCAGCAGCCAAGGTCACCGGGACAGGTTTTTAAGGGCTCAGCCCCAGCATTTT. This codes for CASSQGHRDRFLRAQPQHF.